This TCR beta chain was profiled in a study of CD8 T cells in ankylosing spondylitis. This clonotype was observed many times. Libraries of TCR beta came from quantitative 5'-RACE with molecular barcodes. TCRdb re-analysed the 5' RACE reads in MiXCR, keeping a single row per CDR3 protein. Of more than 35,000 distinct CDR3 sequences in the sample, around 2.9% were seen once. This CDR3 comprises 15 residues. V lost 0 bases to trimming and J lost 5 bases; unmatched junction nucleotides: 5. CDR1 is SGDLS, CDR2 YYNGEE, per germline. The sample consisted of blood, either unsorted or a sorted T cell fraction (not recorded which). The chain recombines TRBV9 with TRBJ2-1, with 7 positions matching TRBD2. The clonotype was recovered from a male donor with ankylosing spondylitis or in good health (not recorded which). The CDR3 coding sequence is TGTGCCAGCAGCGTAGGCGGACTAGGGAACAATGAGCAGTTCTTC. This translates into CASSVGGLGNNEQFF.